These T cell receptor beta chains were read from a single sample in a study of blood T cell repertoires in COVID-19. The data were produced by immunoSEQ multiplex PCR, yet TCRdb's version contains in-frame clones alone and is incomplete. The sample carries about 270,000 clones, more than 85% recorded once. Source material: peripheral blood. These receptor sequences come from a person aged 18-30 years with COVID-19, enrolled during active disease. The CDR3 runs from the conserved cysteine through the conserved F or W. The D gene is left open where the match is weak. A clone size is listed for some rows: how often the clone was seen (once, few, many), or a class if it is expanded.

>NA|TRBD1|TRBV24-1|17|TRBJ2-1
TGTGCCACCAGTGACCCCCAAGGGACAGGGCCGTTCAATGAGCAGTTCTTC
CATSDPQGTGPFNEQFF
>NA|TRBD2|TRBV6-2/TRBV6-3|15|TRBJ2-5
TGTGCCAGCAGTTCCCAGACTAGCGGCCAAGAGACCCAGTACTTC
CASSSQTSGQETQYF
>NA|TRBD2|TRBV28|15|TRBJ2-5
TGTGCCAGCAGTTTGGTAGCGGGAGGGCAGGAGACCCAGTACTTC
CASSLVAGGQETQYF
>NA|TRBD1|TRBV6-5|15|TRBJ2-3
TGTGCCAGCAGTTCTCCAGGGGGTATTACAGATACGCAGTATTTT
CASSSPGGITDTQYF
>NA|NA|TRBV10-3|13|TRBJ1-1
TGTGCCATCAGTGGTGGGGGACTCACTGAAGCTTTCTTT
CAISGGGLTEAFF
>NA|TRBD1|TRBV7-2|15|TRBJ2-7
TGTGCCAGCAGCTTGAGTAGGCAGGGGGTCCACGAGCAGTACTTC
CASSLSRQGVHEQYF
>many|NA|TRBV6-1|14|TRBJ2-2
TGTGCCAGCAGTGAACGGGGGAACACCGGGGAGCTGTTTTTT
CASSERGNTGELFF
>NA|TRBD2|TRBV6-2/TRBV6-3|15|TRBJ2-2
TGTGCCAGCCGCCCTGGACTAGCGGGTGCCGGGGAGCTGTTTTTT
CASRPGLAGAGELFF
>NA|TRBD2|TRBV7-2|15|TRBJ2-1
TGTGCCAGCAGCTTAGTGGGACTAGCGGACAATGAGCAGTTCTTC
CASSLVGLADNEQFF
>NA|TRBD1|TRBV12-5|16|TRBJ2-2
TGTGCTAGTGGCTTAAACAGGGGTTCGAACACCGGGGAGCTGTTTTTT
CASGLNRGSNTGELFF
>NA|NA|TRBV12-5|13|TRBJ1-1
TGTGCTAGTGGGTCGCCGGGGGAGACTGAAGCTTTCTTT
CASGSPGETEAFF
>NA|TRBD1|TRBV4-2|15|TRBJ1-4
TGTGCCAGCAGCCAAGCCAGAACAGGGGATGAAAAACTGTTTTTT
CASSQARTGDEKLFF
>NA|TRBD2|TRBV24-1|14|TRBJ2-2
TGTGCCACCAGTCCACTAGCGGGATCCGGGGAGCTGTTTTTT
CATSPLAGSGELFF
>NA|NA|TRBV10-1|11|TRBJ2-7
TGCGCCAGCAGTGACAGGCACGAGCAGTACTTC
CASSDRHEQYF
>NA|TRBD2|TRBV5-5|14|TRBJ2-7
TGTGCCAGCAGCCCGGGACTAGCGGGAGTCGAGCAGTACTTC
CASSPGLAGVEQYF
>NA|NA|TRBV27|14|TRBJ2-5
TGTGCCAGCAGTTTGAATCAGGAGGGAGAGACCCAGTACTTC
CASSLNQEGETQYF
>NA|NA|TRBV20-1|11|TRBJ2-2
TGCAGTGCCCCTTACACCGGGGAGCTGTTTTTT
CSAPYTGELFF
>NA|TRBD2|TRBV23-1|17|TRBJ2-3
TGCGCCAGCAGTCAATTCTCGGCGGGAGGGCATGAAGATACGCAGTATTTT
CASSQFSAGGHEDTQYF
>NA|TRBD1|TRBV28|16|TRBJ1-6
TGTGCCAGCAGTTTACCCACAGGGGGGGTCAATTCACCCCTCCACTTT
CASSLPTGGVNSPLHF
>NA|TRBD2|TRBV9|18|TRBJ2-5
TGTGCCAGCAGCGGAGAGGGACTAGCGGGAGCAGGTGGGGAGACCCAGTACTTC
CASSGEGLAGAGGETQYF
>few|TRBD1|TRBV12-5|17|TRBJ1-5
TGTGCTAGTGGTCGACAGGGGATTGTCTTGGGCAATCAGCCCCAGCATTTT
CASGRQGIVLGNQPQHF
>NA|NA|TRBV12-3/TRBV12-4|11|TRBJ1-2
TGTGCCAGCAGCCAGGGGTATGGCTACACCTTC
CASSQGYGYTF
>NA|NA|TRBV5-1|15|TRBJ2-1
TGCGCCAGCAGCTTGATACAAGACTCCTACAATGAGCAGTTCTTC
CASSLIQDSYNEQFF
>NA|NA|TRBV3-1/TRBV3-2|15|TRBJ1-3
TGTGCCAGCAGCCAACCAGACATGACTGGAAACACCATATATTTT
CASSQPDMTGNTIYF
>once|NA|TRBV5-6|14|TRBJ1-3
TGTGCCAGCAGCTTGAAAGGGGCCGGAAACACCATATATTTT
CASSLKGAGNTIYF
>NA|NA|TRBV6-5|14|TRBJ1-1
TGTGCCAGCAGTTATGCTCAGTCGGGCACTGAAGCTTTCTTT
CASSYAQSGTEAFF
>NA|TRBD2|TRBV9|17|TRBJ2-2
TGTGCCAGCAGCGTAGCCCGAGCGGGAGGGCCAAGCGGGGAGCTGTTTTTT
CASSVARAGGPSGELFF
>few|NA|TRBV9|18|TRBJ1-2
TGTGCCAGCCGACGTAGAGGCGGAGTAGCCGGGGATAACTATGGCTACACCTTC
CASRRRGGVAGDNYGYTF